This TCR beta chain appears in the sequencing data of a study of T cell repertoires in cytomegalovirus infection. Background on the study: CMV infection together with matching HLA type was indicated by public TCR beta signatures.

TCRdb reprocessed the reads via MiXCR and lists one record per CDR3 protein. In the table there are some 940,000 distinct CDR3 sequences, roughly 30% of which are singletons. Study findings and constraints: Within the response measured ex vivo, HLA-C-restricted CMV-specific TCR beta clonotypes were dominant. Identification of carriers of CMV plus the relevant HLA was achieved through cumulative public TCR beta family frequency.

Remarks on this clonotype: Antigen unknown.

The junction had 3 bases not matched to a gene; V was cut back by 0 bases and J by 3 bases. This CDR3 is 15 amino acids long. Germline V gene lookup returns CDR1 SGHRS and CDR2 YFSETQ. The sequences come from cultured CD8+ T cells from PBMCs, collected from culture after CMV antigen stimulation. The clonotype originates from a human donor in good health (CMV status not recorded). Some clones in this sample may be carry-over from other donors' samples. This chain uses TRBV5-1 with TRBJ2-1, with 7 bases identical to TRBD2. The CDR3: CASSLGLALYNEQFF. The DNA for the CDR3 is TGCGCCAGCAGCTTGGGACTAGCTCTCTACAATGAGCAGTTCTTC.